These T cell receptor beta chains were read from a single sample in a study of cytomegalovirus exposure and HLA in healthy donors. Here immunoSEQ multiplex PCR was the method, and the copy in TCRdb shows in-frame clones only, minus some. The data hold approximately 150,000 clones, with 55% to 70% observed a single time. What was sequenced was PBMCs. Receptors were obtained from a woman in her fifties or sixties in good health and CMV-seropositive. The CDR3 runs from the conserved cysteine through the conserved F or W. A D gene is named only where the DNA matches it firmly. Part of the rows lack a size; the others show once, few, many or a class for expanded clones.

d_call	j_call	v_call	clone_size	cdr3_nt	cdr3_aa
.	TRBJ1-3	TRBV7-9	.	TGTGCCAGCAGGTCAGGGGCTGGAAACACCATATATTTT	CASRSGAGNTIYF
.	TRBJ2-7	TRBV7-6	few	TGTGCCAGCAGCTTAGCTAGCGCCCTTTCCTACGAGCAGTACTTC	CASSLASALSYEQYF
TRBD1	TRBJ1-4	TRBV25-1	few	TGTGCCAGCAGTGAACAAACAGGGGGCGCGGTTGAAAAACTGTTTTTT	CASSEQTGGAVEKLFF
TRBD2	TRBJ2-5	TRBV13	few	TGTGCCAGCAGCTCCACTAGCGGGAGTATCCAAGAGACCCAGTACTTC	CASSSTSGSIQETQYF
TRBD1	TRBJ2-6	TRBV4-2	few	TGTGCCAGCAGCTCCAGGGGGCCAGGCTCTGGGGCCAACGTCCTGACTTTC	CASSSRGPGSGANVLTF
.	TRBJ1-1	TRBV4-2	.	TGTGCCAGCAGGGAACAGGGTGGGACTGAAGCTTTCTTT	CASREQGGTEAFF
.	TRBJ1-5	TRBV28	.	TGTGCCAGCAGTTTAGGGGGGGGATTCGGGCAGCCCCAGCATTTT	CASSLGGGFGQPQHF
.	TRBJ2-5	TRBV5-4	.	TGTGCCAGCAGCACACCGGGACAAAGAAAAGAGACCCAGTACTTC	CASSTPGQRKETQYF
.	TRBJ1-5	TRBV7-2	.	TGTGCCAGCAGCTCAAGGACAGCGGATGGGCAGCCCCAGCATTTT	CASSSRTADGQPQHF
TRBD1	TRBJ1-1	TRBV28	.	TGTGCCAGCAGTTTATTACAGGGGGCCGGGGGGGACACTGAAGCTTTCTTT	CASSLLQGAGGDTEAFF
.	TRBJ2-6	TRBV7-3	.	TGTGCCAGCAGCCCGATGGGGGCGTCTGGGGCCAACGTCCTGACTTTC	CASSPMGASGANVLTF
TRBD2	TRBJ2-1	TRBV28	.	TGTGCCAGCAGTGGAGCGATAGCGGGAGCCTACAATGAGCAGTTCTTC	CASSGAIAGAYNEQFF
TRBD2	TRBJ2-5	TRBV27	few	TGTGCCAGCAGTCGACTAGCGGGAGGTGAGACCCAGTACTTC	CASSRLAGGETQYF
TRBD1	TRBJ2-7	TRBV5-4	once	TGTGCCACCGGGACAGGGGACGAGCAGTACTTC	CATGTGDEQYF
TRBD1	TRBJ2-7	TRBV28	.	TGTGCCAGCAGTTCCCCGGACAGGGTAACGTACGAGCAGTACTTC	CASSSPDRVTYEQYF
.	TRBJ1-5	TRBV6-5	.	TGTGCCAGCAGTTACACGGGAGGGGGTCAGCCCCAGCATTTT	CASSYTGGGQPQHF
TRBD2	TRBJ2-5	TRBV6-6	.	TGTGCCAGCACCCGAGGACTAGCGCCACAAGAGACCCAGTACTTC	CASTRGLAPQETQYF
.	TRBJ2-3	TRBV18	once	TGTGCCAGCTCACTGGGCCTGACAGATACGCAGTATTTT	CASSLGLTDTQYF
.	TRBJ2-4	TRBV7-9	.	TGTGCCAGCAGCTTGGAGGGAGCCAAAAACATTCAGTACTTC	CASSLEGAKNIQYF
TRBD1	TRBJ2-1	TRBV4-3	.	TGCGCCAGCAGCCAAGATAGACAGGGATTGGGCAATGAGCAGTTCTTC	CASSQDRQGLGNEQFF
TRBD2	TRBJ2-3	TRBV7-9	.	TGTGCCAGCAGCCCCGGACTAGCGGGAGGGCCTGTAGATACGCAGTATTTT	CASSPGLAGGPVDTQYF
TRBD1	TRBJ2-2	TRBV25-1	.	TGTGCCAGCACCCGGGACAGGGGGCCTTCAGCGAACACCGGGGAGCTGTTTTTT	CASTRDRGPSANTGELFF
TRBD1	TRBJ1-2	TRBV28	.	TGTGCCAGCAGTTCCCCGGGACAGAACTATGGCTACACCTTC	CASSSPGQNYGYTF
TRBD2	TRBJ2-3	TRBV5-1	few	TGCGCCAGCAGCATAGGACTAGCGACTAGCACAGATACGCAGTATTTT	CASSIGLATSTDTQYF
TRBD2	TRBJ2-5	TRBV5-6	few	TGTGCCAGCAGCTTGGAGGGCGGGAGGGCCGCGGAGCAGTACTTC	CASSLEGGRAAEQYF
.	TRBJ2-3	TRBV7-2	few	TGTGCCAGCACCTCCCAAATCGCGGCAGATACGCAGTATTTT	CASTSQIAADTQYF
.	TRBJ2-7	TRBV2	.	TGTGCCAGCAGGACCCTAGACCTCTCGATCTACGAGCAGTACTTC	CASRTLDLSIYEQYF
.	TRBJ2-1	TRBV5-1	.	TGCGCCAGCAGCTTCGGCGGGATAGAGGGCAATGAGCAGTTCTTC	CASSFGGIEGNEQFF
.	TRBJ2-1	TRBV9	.	TGTGCCAGCAGCGGCAGTTCCTACAATGAGCAGTTCTTC	CASSGSSYNEQFF
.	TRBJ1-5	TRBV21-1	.	TGTGCCAGCAGCAAAGTATGCAGACAGGGAGATTTGGGCAATCAGCCCCAGCATTTT	CASSKVCRQGDLGNQPQHF
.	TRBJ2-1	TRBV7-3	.	TGTGCCAGCAGTCCGGGACTCTCAGCCTACAATGAGCAGTTCTTC	CASSPGLSAYNEQFF
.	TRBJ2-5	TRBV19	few	TGTGCCAGTAGTACCCGTGAACAGGGAGAGACCCAGTACTTC	CASSTREQGETQYF
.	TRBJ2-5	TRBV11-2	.	TGTGCCAGCAGCTGGCGCAGGGGAGGGGGGGAGACCCAGTACTTC	CASSWRRGGGETQYF
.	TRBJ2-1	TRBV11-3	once	TGTGCCAGCAGCTTGGGCCTCCCCGATGAGCAGTTCTTC	CASSLGLPDEQFF
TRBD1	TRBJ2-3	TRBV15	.	TGTGCCACCAGCAGAGACTGGCCGGCCGGGGACAGGGGGCCAGATACGCAGTATTTT	CATSRDWPAGDRGPDTQYF
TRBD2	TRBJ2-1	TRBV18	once	TGTGCCAGCTCACCGTTCACGGGGGGGGCCAATGAGCAGTTCTTC	CASSPFTGGANEQFF
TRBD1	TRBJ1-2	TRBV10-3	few	TGTGCCATCAGTGCTTCCGGGACAGGGCAAAGGTCGAACTATGGCTACACCTTC	CAISASGTGQRSNYGYTF
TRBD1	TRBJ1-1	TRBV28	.	TGTGCCAGCAGTTTAAGTATCACAGGACAGGGCGGCACTGAAGCTTTCTTT	CASSLSITGQGGTEAFF
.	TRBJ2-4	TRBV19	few	TGTGCCAGTAGAACAGGCCTTTGGGACATTCAGTACTTC	CASRTGLWDIQYF
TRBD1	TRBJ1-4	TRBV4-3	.	TGCGCCAGCAGCCAACGGGACAGGGGCCCTTTCGAAAAACTGTTTTTT	CASSQRDRGPFEKLFF
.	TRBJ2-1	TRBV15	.	TGTGCCACCAGCAGAGGCGGCGTAAGTACTTCTTATGAGCAGTTCTTC	CATSRGGVSTSYEQFF
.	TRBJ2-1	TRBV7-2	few	TGTGCCAGCAGCTTAGCGCATCCCAGTACCTACAATGAGCAGTTCTTC	CASSLAHPSTYNEQFF
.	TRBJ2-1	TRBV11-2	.	TGTGCCAGCAGCTTAGCGGGAGTGGATGAGCAGTTCTTC	CASSLAGVDEQFF
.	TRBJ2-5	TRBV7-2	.	TGTGCCAGCAGCTTAACGGGGAGCTACCAAGAGACCCAGTACTTC	CASSLTGSYQETQYF
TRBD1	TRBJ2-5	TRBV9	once	TGTGCCAGCAGCGTAGGGACAGGGGTTTTGGTGACCCAGTACTTC	CASSVGTGVLVTQYF
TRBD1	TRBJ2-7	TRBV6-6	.	TGTGCCAGCAGTCCAGCGGACAGGCCCTACGAGCAGTACTTC	CASSPADRPYEQYF
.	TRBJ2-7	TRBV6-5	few	TGTGCCAGCAGTTACTCAGACAGCTACGAGCAGTACTTC	CASSYSDSYEQYF
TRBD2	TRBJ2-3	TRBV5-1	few	TGCGCCAGCAGCCCCTTAGCGGGAGTCACAGATACGCAGTATTTT	CASSPLAGVTDTQYF
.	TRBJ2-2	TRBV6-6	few	TGTGCCAGCAGCTCGAGATCGAACACCGGGGAGCTGTTTTTT	CASSSRSNTGELFF
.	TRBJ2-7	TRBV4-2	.	TGTGCCAGCAGCCAGGACAGTGGTTACGAGCAGTACTTC	CASSQDSGYEQYF
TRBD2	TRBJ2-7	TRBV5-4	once	TGTGCCAGCAGCTTAGGCGGGGGGTCCCACGAGCAGTACTTC	CASSLGGGSHEQYF
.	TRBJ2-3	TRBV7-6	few	TGTGCCAGCAGCTTAACCCCTGGGACAATTAGCACAGATACGCAGTATTTT	CASSLTPGTISTDTQYF
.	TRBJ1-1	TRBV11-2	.	TGTGCCAGCAGCCCATCCCGGGGGACTGAAGCTTTCTTT	CASSPSRGTEAFF
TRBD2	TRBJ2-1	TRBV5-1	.	TGCGCCAGCAGCTCCGTCAGCGGGAGGGGTTACAATGAGCAGTTCTTC	CASSSVSGRGYNEQFF
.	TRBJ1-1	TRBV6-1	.	TGTGCCAGCAGTGAAAAACAGAACACTGAAGCTTTCTTT	CASSEKQNTEAFF
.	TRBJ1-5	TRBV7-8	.	TGTGCCAGCAGCTTAAAACCCCTCCAAGGAGGGGTAGGTGGTCAGCCCCAGCATTTT	CASSLKPLQGGVGGQPQHF